Below, one TCR beta chain is given with its context. Its antigen is currently unknown. The CDR3 runs to 17 residues. V lost 4 bases, J lost 3 bases, and 9 bases stayed unmatched. Germline values: CDR1 SGHRS, CDR2 YFSETQ. The record originates from a study of T-cell memory formation after mild COVID-19. TCRdb independently ran MiXCR on the 5' RACE reads; one entry per CDR3 protein. The sample has a few hundred thousand distinct CDR3 sequences; 24% are singletons. Study-level points and caveats: Mostly located in CM and EM were contracting CD4+ clones, with contracting CD8+ clones located in EMRA.

The source is an adult woman who had mild COVID-19 (a few samples of this study predate the infection). Cell type and time point are not known. Sample: PBMCs or a T cell subset sorted from them (not recorded which). The chain carries TRBV5-1 and TRBJ2-5, with TRBD2 identical over 13 bases. The CDR3: CASSVGTSGNNKETQYF. The DNA for the CDR3 is TGCGCCAGCAGCGTCGGGACTAGCGGGAACAATAAAGAGACCCAGTACTTC.